A selection of T cell receptor beta chains follows, all from one sample in a study of blood T cell repertoires in COVID-19. Produced via immunoSEQ multiplex PCR; TCRdb's table is partial and in-frame only. The sample lists over 75,000 clones, around 80% occurring once. Source material: peripheral blood. These TCRs come from a woman aged 80 or over with acute or convalescent COVID-19. Both conserved end residues are part of each CDR3. The D gene is left open where the match is weak. Not every row has a clone size; where given, it reads once, few, many or a size class.

D,V,J,size,CDR3,DNA
-,TRBV20-1,TRBJ2-7,-,CSALLSYEQYF,TGCAGTGCCCTCCTCTCCTACGAGCAGTACTTC
TRBD1,TRBV5-1,TRBJ2-1,few,CASRPQTGLFNEQFF,TGCGCCAGCAGGCCTCAGACAGGGCTCTTCAATGAGCAGTTCTTC
-,TRBV10-3,TRBJ1-2,-,CAISGDNYGYTF,TGTGCCATCAGTGGAGATAACTATGGCTACACCTTC
-,TRBV11-2,TRBJ2-5,once,CASSLDKGGGETQYF,TGTGCCAGCAGCTTAGATAAGGGTGGGGGGGAGACCCAGTACTTC
TRBD1,TRBV5-1,TRBJ1-1,-,CASSLTGETEAFF,TGCGCCAGCAGCCTTACAGGGGAGACTGAAGCTTTCTTT
TRBD2,TRBV5-5,TRBJ2-1,-,CASTRQVPLLAGGPEDEQFF,TGTGCCAGCACTCGACAGGTTCCTTTACTAGCGGGGGGGCCGGAGGATGAGCAGTTCTTC
TRBD1,TRBV29-1,TRBJ1-5,few,CSLWDRPNQPQHF,TGCAGCCTTTGGGACAGACCCAATCAGCCCCAGCATTTT
-,TRBV5-6,TRBJ2-2,few,CASSLGGTNTGELFF,TGTGCCAGCAGCTTGGGAGGGACTAACACCGGGGAGCTGTTTTTT
TRBD2,TRBV7-9,TRBJ2-5,-,CASSPTAGGRETQYF,TGTGCCAGCAGCCCAACAGCGGGGGGGCGAGAGACCCAGTACTTC
-,TRBV18,TRBJ1-4,-,CASSPAGANEKLFF,TGTGCCAGCTCACCAGCGGGGGCTAATGAAAAACTGTTTTTT
-,TRBV4-2,TRBJ1-5,-,CASSQLGGGDRPQHF,TGTGCCAGCAGCCAACTCGGCGGCGGGGATCGGCCCCAGCATTTT
TRBD1,TRBV5-1,TRBJ2-7,-,CASSSTGWAYEQYF,TGCGCCAGCAGCTCGACAGGGTGGGCCTACGAGCAGTACTTC
TRBD2,TRBV19,TRBJ2-1,-,CASSLAGGHEQFF,TGTGCCAGTAGTCTAGCGGGAGGGCACGAGCAGTTCTTC
-,TRBV19,TRBJ1-6,-,CASTGLRDSPLHF,TGTGCCAGTACAGGGTTGAGAGATTCACCCCTCCACTTT
-,TRBV19,TRBJ2-3,-,CASRTGASTDTQYF,TGTGCCAGTAGAACGGGAGCTAGCACAGATACGCAGTATTTT
TRBD2,TRBV2,TRBJ2-2,-,CASSWGTSGAGELFF,TGTGCCAGCAGTTGGGGGACTAGCGGGGCCGGGGAGCTGTTTTTT
-,TRBV10-1,TRBJ2-5,-,CASSVGFQETQYF,TGCGCCAGCAGTGTCGGGTTCCAAGAGACCCAGTACTTC
-,TRBV28,TRBJ2-7,-,CASLLGGSINEQYF,TGTGCCAGCCTGCTGGGTGGGAGTATCAACGAGCAGTACTTC
-,TRBV4-1,TRBJ1-2,-,CASSQAWGLGYTF,TGCGCCAGCAGCCAAGCTTGGGGGCTCGGCTACACCTTC
-,TRBV7-2,TRBJ1-1,once,CASSLRSGASPVNTEAFF,TGTGCCAGCAGCTTAAGGTCAGGGGCGTCCCCCGTGAACACTGAAGCTTTCTTT
TRBD2,TRBV18,TRBJ2-4,-,CASSPGGGGNIQYF,TGTGCCAGCTCTCCCGGCGGGGGGGGAAACATTCAGTACTTC
TRBD1,TRBV12-3/TRBV12-4,TRBJ1-2,-,CASRGQGAGGYTF,TGTGCCAGCAGGGGACAGGGGGCTGGTGGCTACACCTTC
-,TRBV19,TRBJ1-1,-,CASSTRYTEAFF,TGTGCCAGTAGTACCCGGTACACTGAAGCTTTCTTT
-,TRBV11-2,TRBJ2-7,-,CASSPSGGFSYEQYF,TGTGCCAGCAGCCCGAGTGGGGGCTTCTCCTACGAGCAGTACTTC
TRBD2,TRBV11-2,TRBJ2-2,-,CASSLAGGPGTGELFF,TGTGCCAGCAGCTTAGCGGGAGGGCCGGGCACCGGGGAGCTGTTTTTT
TRBD1,TRBV6-5,TRBJ1-5,-,CASAAGQINQPQHF,TGTGCCAGCGCGGCGGGACAGATTAATCAGCCCCAGCATTTT
-,TRBV10-2,TRBJ1-2,-,CASSERANYGYTF,TGCGCCAGCAGTGAGCGGGCTAACTATGGCTACACCTTC
-,TRBV7-9,TRBJ1-1,few,CASSQVNTEAFF,TGTGCCAGCAGCCAGGTAAACACTGAAGCTTTCTTT
TRBD1,TRBV5-6,TRBJ2-2,-,CASSLVPDAGGLFF,TGTGCCAGCAGCTTGGTACCGGACGCAGGGGGGCTGTTTTTT
TRBD2,TRBV4-2,TRBJ2-3,few,CASSQGVAGGFGTDTQYF,TGTGCCAGCAGCCAAGGGGTAGCGGGGGGGTTCGGCACAGATACGCAGTATTTT
-,TRBV24-1,TRBJ2-1,-,CATSDLPGRSYNEQFF,TGTGCCACCAGTGATCTCCCCGGGAGATCCTACAATGAGCAGTTCTTC
-,TRBV9,TRBJ2-5,-,CASSVAPGKETQYF,TGTGCCAGCAGCGTAGCTCCAGGAAAAGAGACCCAGTACTTC
TRBD1,TRBV5-8,TRBJ2-2,once,CASSFGGGTGAYTGELFF,TGTGCCAGCAGCTTCGGTGGCGGGACAGGGGCTTACACCGGGGAGCTGTTTTTT
-,TRBV7-7,TRBJ2-3,-,CASSLSVYTPCLSTDTQYF,TGTGCTAGCAGCTTATCGGTGTATACTCCTTGCCTTAGCACAGATACGCAGTATTTT
-,TRBV11-3,TRBJ2-2,-,CASSLGQKAGELFF,TGTGCCAGCAGCTTAGGACAGAAGGCCGGGGAGCTGTTTTTT
TRBD1,TRBV18,TRBJ1-4,-,CASSQGTGKNEKLFF,TGTGCCAGCTCACAGGGGACAGGGAAAAATGAAAAACTGTTTTTT
TRBD2,TRBV5-4,TRBJ2-5,-,CASSHSGGQETQYF,TGTGCCAGCAGCCACTCGGGGGGGCAGGAGACCCAGTACTTC
-,TRBV13,TRBJ2-5,-,CASSLQGSGETQYF,TGTGCCAGCAGCTTGCAGGGGAGTGGCGAGACCCAGTACTTC
-,TRBV3-1/TRBV3-2,TRBJ1-3,-,CASSQDSPGSSGNTIYF,TGTGCCAGCAGCCAAGATTCTCCGGGGAGCTCTGGAAACACCATATATTTT
TRBD2,TRBV20-1,TRBJ2-1,-,CSATEVAGDNEQFF,TGCAGTGCTACTGAGGTAGCGGGGGACAATGAGCAGTTCTTC
TRBD1,TRBV28,TRBJ2-7,few,CASRPAGTGHHEQYF,TGTGCCAGCAGACCTGCCGGGACAGGGCACCACGAGCAGTACTTC
-,TRBV3-1/TRBV3-2,TRBJ1-1,-,CASSQDSGQYYTEAFF,TGTGCCAGCAGCCAAGATTCGGGACAATACTACACTGAAGCTTTCTTT
-,TRBV28,TRBJ1-1,-,CASSLLSAEAFF,TGTGCCAGCAGTCTCCTATCTGCTGAAGCTTTCTTT
-,TRBV24-1,TRBJ2-2,-,CATSVRDLNTGELFF,TGTGCCACCAGTGTCAGAGACTTGAACACCGGGGAGCTGTTTTTT
TRBD1,TRBV24-1,TRBJ2-6,-,CATSDPTGSSGANVLTF,TGTGCCACCAGTGACCCGACAGGGAGCTCTGGGGCCAACGTCCTGACTTTC
-,TRBV6-1,TRBJ1-2,-,CASSAGLGGPYYGYTF,TGTGCCAGCAGTGCGGGTCTGGGAGGGCCGTATTATGGCTACACCTTC
TRBD1,TRBV7-9,TRBJ2-7,-,CASSLETGVYEQYF,TGTGCCAGCAGCTTAGAGACAGGGGTTTACGAGCAGTACTTC
TRBD2,TRBV7-2,TRBJ2-7,-,CASSLAWRGAYEQYF,TGTGCCAGCAGCTTAGCCTGGCGGGGGGCCTACGAGCAGTACTTC
TRBD2,TRBV6-5,TRBJ2-2,-,CASRLAGETGELFF,TGTGCCAGCAGACTAGCGGGGGAAACCGGGGAGCTGTTTTTT
-,TRBV3-1/TRBV3-2,TRBJ2-5,-,CASSQVGGKETQYF,TGTGCCAGCAGCCAAGTAGGAGGAAAAGAGACCCAGTACTTC
-,TRBV19,TRBJ2-5,-,CASRRTYQETQYF,TGTGCCAGTAGAAGGACTTACCAAGAGACCCAGTACTTC
TRBD1,TRBV5-1,TRBJ2-2,-,CASSLGQGGAGELFF,TGCGCCAGCAGCCTGGGACAGGGGGGAGCCGGGGAGCTGTTTTTT
-,TRBV3-1/TRBV3-2,TRBJ2-2,once,CASSQGRQPGELFF,TGTGCCAGCAGCCAAGGTCGACAGCCCGGGGAGCTGTTTTTT
-,TRBV6-5,TRBJ1-6,-,CASSSQDPNSPLHF,TGTGCCAGCAGTTCTCAGGATCCCAATTCACCCCTCCACTTT